The next 6 T cell receptor beta chains were all read from a single sample in a study of shared clonotypes between healthy human individuals. The protocol was immunoSEQ multiplex PCR, while the TCRdb copy is restricted to in-frame clones and leaves out a portion. Counted here are fewer than 550,000 clones, over 75% occurring once; the ten biggest clones make up 12%. The sequenced sample consisted of PBMCs. The receptors here all came from a woman aged 40 to 50 in good health. Some clones in this sample may be carry-over from other donors' samples.

The chain carries TRBV7-2 and TRBJ1-1; D is undetermined. The V and J ends lost 5 bases and 1 base respectively, with 11 bases between them. Per germline, CDR1 SGHTA and CDR2 FQGNSA. The CDR3 runs to 14 residues. This CDR3 is CASSPRGWNTEAFF. The CDR3 DNA is TGTGCCAGCAGCCCCCGCGGGTGGAACACTGAAGCTTTCTTT. The variable domain in full, completed from reference TRBV7-2 and TRBJ1-1, reads GAGVSQSPSNKVTEKGKDVELRCDPISGHTALYWYRQSLGQGLEFLIYFQGNSAPDKSGLPSDRFSAERTGGSVSTLTIQRTQQEDSAVYLCASSPRGWNTEAFFGQGTRLTVV.

This chain links TRBV7-6 with TRBJ2-2; TRBD1 might be the D (5 bases). This CDR3 is built from 13 residues. Trimming removed 4 bases from V and 6 bases from J, with 9 bases in between. Germline V CDR1 and CDR2: SGHVS, FNYEAQ. The CDR3 nucleotides read TGTGCCAGCAGCTCAGGACACTCCGGGGAGCTGTTTTTT. Encoded protein: CASSSGHSGELFF.

Note on this clone: With a much larger clone just one base away, this may be a read error. Other DNA sequences of this sample code for an identical CDR3. This chain links TRBV7-9 with TRBJ1-1; D possibly corresponds to TRBD1 (6 bases). The length of the CDR3 is 14 residues. Germline CDR1 SEHNR, CDR2 FQNEAQ (reference sequence). Trimming took off 0 bases at V and 1 base at J, with 6 bases between the two ends. CDR3 in DNA: TGTGCCAGCAGCTTAGCAGGGGGGAACACTGAAGCTTTCTTT. Residues: CASSLAGGNTEAFF.

A single count supports this clone. The DNA for the CDR3 is TGCGCCAGCAGCTTGGGCGAGAGGAACGAGCAGTACTTC. Its protein product is CASSLGERNEQYF. The chain uses TRBV5-1 and TRBJ2-7; D is undetermined. The CDR3 covers 13 residues. Germline V gives CDR1 SGHRS, CDR2 YFSETQ. V was pared by 0 bases and J by 5 bases, with 9 bases between. The full variable domain, its missing parts supplied by reference TRBV5-1 and TRBJ2-7, is KAGVTQTPRYLIKTRGQQVTLSCSPISGHRSVSWYQQTPGQGLQFLFEYFSETQRNKGNFPGRFSGRQFSNSRSEMNVSTLELGDSALYLCASSLGERNEQYFGPGTRLTVT.

The J gene is TRBJ2-1, the V gene TRBV28; D perhaps matches TRBD2 (5 bases). Germline-derived CDR1 and CDR2 are MDHEN and SYDVKM. Trimming cost V 2 bases and J 2 bases, with 16 bases left between them. This CDR3 contains 17 residues. CDR3 region: CASSLRPRRVAYNEQFF. The CDR3 nucleotides are TGTGCCAGCAGTTTACGGCCGCGGCGGGTAGCCTACAATGAGCAGTTCTTC. Supplemented by reference TRBV28 and TRBJ2-1, the full variable domain reads DVKVTQSSRYLVKRTGEKVFLECVQDMDHENMFWYRQDPGLGLRLIYFSYDVKMKEKGDIPEGYSVSREKKERFSLILESASTNQTSMYLCASSLRPRRVAYNEQFFGPGTRLTVL.

This clone was seen only a few times. The chain couples TRBV10-1 to TRBJ2-7; 9 nucleotides align to TRBD2. The V gene's germline CDR1 is WNHNN and CDR2 SYGVQD (reference sequence). This CDR3 spans 14 amino acids. V gave up 6 bases and J gave up 7 bases; unmatched junction bases: 10. The chain's CDR3 is CASSISGSPREQYF. CDR3 nucleotides: TGCGCCAGCAGCATTAGCGGGAGCCCCCGGGAGCAGTACTTC.